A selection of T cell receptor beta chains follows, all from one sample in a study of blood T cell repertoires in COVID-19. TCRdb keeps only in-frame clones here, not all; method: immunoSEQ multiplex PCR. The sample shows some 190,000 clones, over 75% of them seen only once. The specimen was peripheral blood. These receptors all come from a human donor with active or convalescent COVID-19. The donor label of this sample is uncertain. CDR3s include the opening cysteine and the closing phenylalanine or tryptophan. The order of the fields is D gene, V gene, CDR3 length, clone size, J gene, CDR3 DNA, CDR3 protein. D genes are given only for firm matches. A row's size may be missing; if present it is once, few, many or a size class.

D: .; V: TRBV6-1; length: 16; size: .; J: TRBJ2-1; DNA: TGTGCCAGCAGTGAACAGGAAGAGTTTCGAATCGATGAGCAGTTCTTC; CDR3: CASSEQEEFRIDEQFF
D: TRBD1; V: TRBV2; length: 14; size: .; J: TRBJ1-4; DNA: TGTGCCAGCAGCACAGGGGGGGGGAATGAAAAACTGTTTTTT; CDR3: CASSTGGGNEKLFF
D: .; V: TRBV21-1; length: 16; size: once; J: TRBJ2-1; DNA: TGTGCCAGCAGCCTTTTTCCGACTAGCGGCTACAATGAGCAGTTCTTC; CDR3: CASSLFPTSGYNEQFF
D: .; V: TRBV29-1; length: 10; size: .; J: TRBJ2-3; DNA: TGCAGCGTTCACACCGATACGCAGTATTTT; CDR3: CSVHTDTQYF
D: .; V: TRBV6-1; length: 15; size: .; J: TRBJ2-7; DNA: TGTGCCAGCAGTGAAGCCCCTCAAGGGGTGAGCGAGCAGTACTTC; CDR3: CASSEAPQGVSEQYF
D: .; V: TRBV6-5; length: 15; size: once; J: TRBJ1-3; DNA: TGTGCCACTAAGGGGGGGACCTACTCTGGAAACACCATATATTTT; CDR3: CATKGGTYSGNTIYF
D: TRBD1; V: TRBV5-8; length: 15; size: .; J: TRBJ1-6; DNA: TGTGCCAGCAGCTTTAAGACAGGGGTTAATTCACCCCTCCACTTT; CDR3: CASSFKTGVNSPLHF
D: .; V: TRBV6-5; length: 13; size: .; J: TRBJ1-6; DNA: TGTGCCAGCGCGGAAAACCCGTCCTGGCCCCTCCACTTT; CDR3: CASAENPSWPLHF
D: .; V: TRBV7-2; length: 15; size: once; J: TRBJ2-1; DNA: TGTGCCAGCAGCTCCGAGGGGGGGATCGACAATGAGCAGTTCTTC; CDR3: CASSSEGGIDNEQFF
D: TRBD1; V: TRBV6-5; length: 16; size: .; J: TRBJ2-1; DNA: TGTGCCAGCAGTTACGGGACCCTGACAGGGGTTGAGAAGCAGTTCTTC; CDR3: CASSYGTLTGVEKQFF
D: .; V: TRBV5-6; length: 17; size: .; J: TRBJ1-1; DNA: TGTGCCAGCAGCCCCCGGGGGGGACCCGGTGGTGGCACTGAAGCTTTCTTT; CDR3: CASSPRGGPGGGTEAFF
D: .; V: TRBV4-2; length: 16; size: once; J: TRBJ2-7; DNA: TGTGCCAGCAGCCAAGAACTAGCCCAGACCTTATACGAGCAGTACTTC; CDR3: CASSQELAQTLYEQYF
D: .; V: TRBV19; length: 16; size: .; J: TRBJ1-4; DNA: TGTGCCAGTAGTATCAGGACGGGGGGCACTAATGAAAAACTGTTTTTT; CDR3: CASSIRTGGTNEKLFF
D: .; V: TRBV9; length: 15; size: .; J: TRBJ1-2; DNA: TGTGCCAGCACCAGGGCGGGGGGTAATAACTATGGCTACACCTTC; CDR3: CASTRAGGNNYGYTF
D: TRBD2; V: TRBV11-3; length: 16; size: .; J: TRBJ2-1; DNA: TGTGCCAGCAGCTTAGAACTAGCGGGAGGTCACAATGAGCAGTTCTTC; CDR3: CASSLELAGGHNEQFF
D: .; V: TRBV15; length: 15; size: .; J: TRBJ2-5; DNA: TGTGCCACCAGCAGTCGAGCGGGCCTCCAAGAGACCCAGTACTTC; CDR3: CATSSRAGLQETQYF
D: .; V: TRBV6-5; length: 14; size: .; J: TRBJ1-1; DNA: TGTGCCAGCAGTTACTCACGGGGGAACACTGAAGCTTTCTTT; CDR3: CASSYSRGNTEAFF
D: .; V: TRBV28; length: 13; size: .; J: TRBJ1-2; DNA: TGTGCCAGCACCCCCGGACAACCTTATGGCTACACCTTC; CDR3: CASTPGQPYGYTF
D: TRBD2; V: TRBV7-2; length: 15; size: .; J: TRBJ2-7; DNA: TGTGCCAGCAGCTTGTTGACTAGCGGGGCCTACGAGCAGTACTTC; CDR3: CASSLLTSGAYEQYF
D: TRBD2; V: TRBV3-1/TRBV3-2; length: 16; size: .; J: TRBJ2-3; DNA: TGTGCCAGCAGCCAAGACTGGGGGGGAAGCACAGATACGCAGTATTTT; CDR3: CASSQDWGGSTDTQYF
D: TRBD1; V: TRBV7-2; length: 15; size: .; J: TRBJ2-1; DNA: TGTGCCAGCAGCTTAGCCCCCGGACAGGGTCAGGAGCAGTTCTTC; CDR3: CASSLAPGQGQEQFF
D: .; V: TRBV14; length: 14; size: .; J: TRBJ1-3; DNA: TGTGCCAGCAGCCCGTACAACTCTGGAAACACCATATATTTT; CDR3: CASSPYNSGNTIYF
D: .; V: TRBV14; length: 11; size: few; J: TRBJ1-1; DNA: TGTGCCAGCAGCCGGGGCGCTGAAGCTTTCTTT; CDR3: CASSRGAEAFF